Listed here are 25 T cell receptor beta chains from one sample, sequenced in a study of blood T cells in healthy people across ages. Sample-barcoded 5' priming and a J-beta primer mix drove a second PCR of roughly 7 to 11 cycles. TCRdb fed the 5' RACE reads into MiXCR, producing one record per CDR3 protein. Of hundreds of thousands of distinct CDR3 sequences in the sample, roughly 20% are singletons; the top ten hold about 3.6%. Material for sequencing was blood. These receptors were collected from a man in his 70s in good health.

This clonotype was observed a handful of times. CDR3 in amino acids: CSAKDRGPIGYTF. The CDR3 DNA reads TGCAGTGCTAAGGACAGGGGGCCTATTGGCTACACCTTC. The V and J genes are TRBV20-1 and TRBJ1-2; 11 bases are a match to TRBD1. J lost 7 bases, V lost 4 bases, and 5 bases had no gene match. The germline CDR1 and CDR2 sequences are DFQATT and SNEGSKA (reference sequence). CDR3 length: 13 amino acids.

The genes are TRBV7-2 and TRBJ1-2; D unresolved. Germline loops: CDR1 SGHTA, CDR2 FQGNSA. Trimming took 5 bases from V and 1 from J, leaving 17 bases between them. The CDR3 spans 16 residues. The CDR3 sequence: CASSPRWGANNYGYTF. In DNA form, the CDR3 reads TGTGCCAGCAGCCCGCGATGGGGTGCAAATAACTATGGCTACACCTTC.

In this sample, this clonotype turned up many times. The V call is TRBV14, the J call TRBJ2-5, with TRBD2 identical over 13 bases. Losses at the gene ends were 2 bases for V and 3 bases for J; bases not matched to a gene: 3. There are 16 residues in the CDR3. Germline V gene lookup returns CDR1 SGHDN and CDR2 FVKESK. For the CDR3, the DNA is TGTGCCAGCAGCCAAACCGGGACTAGCGGGGAAGAGACCCAGTACTTC. It translates to CASSQTGTSGEETQYF. Full variable domain (outside the CDR3, taken from reference TRBV14 and TRBJ2-5): EAGVTQFPSHSVIEKGQTVTLRCDPISGHDNLYWYRRVMGKEIKFLLHFVKESKQDESGMPNNRFLAERTGGTYSTLKVQPAELEDSGVYFCASSQTGTSGEETQYFGPGTRLLVL.

This clonotype was found a few times. J is TRBJ2-5 and V is TRBV28; D uncertain. The end of the DNA is better explained by TRBJ2-7, so the J call may be wrong. This CDR3 comprises 16 residues. Germline CDR1 is MDHEN and CDR2 is SYDVKM. The CDR3 reads CASSFTMVSLSYEQYF. The CDR3 DNA reads as TGTGCCAGCAGTTTTACCATGGTCAGCCTCTCCTACGAGCAGTACTTC.

The genes are TRBV6-2 or TRBV6-3 and TRBJ1-5, with TRBD1 matching over 7 bases. V was clipped by 11 bases and J by 6 bases; unmatched bases: 7. There are 12 residues in the CDR3. Germline values: CDR1 MNHEY, CDR2 SVGEGT. DNA for the CDR3: TGTGCCGGACGGACAGGTTCTCAGCCCCAGCATTTT. It codes for CAGRTGSQPQHF.

This clonotype was detected a few times. This chain connects TRBV3-1 to TRBJ2-5; 8 nucleotides agree with TRBD1. The end of the DNA aligns better with TRBJ2-1, so the J call may be wrong. This CDR3 contains 14 residues. The germline CDR1 and CDR2 sequences are LGHDT and YNNKEL (reference sequence). CDR3 DNA sequence: TGTGCCAGCAGCCATCAGGGGGCTGGGAATGAGCAGTTCTTC. This translates into CASSHQGAGNEQFF.

This clonotype was seen a handful of times. J is TRBJ2-2 and V is TRBV2; no definite D call. In germline, CDR1 is SNHLY, CDR2 FYNNEI. V gave up 3 bases and J gave up 7 bases, with 9 bases separating them. This CDR3 contains 13 residues. The CDR3 sequence is CASSERRGGELFF. Here the CDR3 DNA reads TGTGCCAGCAGTGAGAGGCGTGGCGGGGAGCTGTTTTTT.

This clonotype was observed a handful of times. V is TRBV9 and J is TRBJ2-5; a possible D gene is TRBD2 (5 bases). Germline V gene lookup returns CDR1 SGDLS and CDR2 YYNGEE. V was cut by 0 bases and J by 5 bases, with 11 bases left in between. The CDR3 extends over 14 amino acids. The CDR3 region is CASSVVGRGETQYF. The CDR3 nucleotides are TGTGCCAGCAGCGTAGTTGGCAGAGGGGAGACCCAGTACTTC. The whole variable domain, filled in from reference TRBV9 and TRBJ2-5, reads DSGVTQTPKHLITATGQRVTLRCSPRSGDLSVYWYQQSLDQGLQFLIQYYNGEERAKGNILERFSAQQFPDLHSELNLSSLELGDSALYFCASSVVGRGETQYFGPGTRLLVL.

Of note for this clonotype: The junction departs from germline at one end; a sequencing error may be responsible. The CDR3 spells CASSSGRAVYERYF. The CDR3 nucleotides read TGCGCCAGCAGCTCGGGCAGGGCGGTCTACGAGCGGTACTTC. The chain joins TRBV5-1 to TRBJ2-7; D is possibly TRBD1 (5 bases). The germline V gene has CDR1 SGHRS and CDR2 YFSETQ. The CDR3 is 14 residues long.

In this sample, this clonotype turned up a few times. The V and J genes are TRBV7-9 and TRBJ2-1, with TRBD2 matching over 10 bases. The CDR3 is made up of 15 amino acids. V lost 7 bases, J lost 8 bases, and 11 bases stayed unmatched. The germline V gene has CDR1 SEHNR and CDR2 FQNEAQ (reference sequence). The CDR3 DNA reads as TGTGCCAGCAACGCCCTAGATAGCGGGAGGTATGAGCAGTTCTTC. This sequence encodes CASNALDSGRYEQFF.

The V and J genes are TRBV5-6 and TRBJ1-2, with 7 bases matching TRBD1. This CDR3 is built from 14 residues. The V segment lost 4 bases and the J segment 4 bases; nucleotides outside the gene matches: 7. The V gene's germline CDR1 is SGHDT and CDR2 YYEEEE. The CDR3: CASSPAGTAYGYTF. The CDR3 DNA sequence: TGTGCCAGCAGCCCGGCCGGGACAGCCTATGGCTACACCTTC.

Remarks on this clonotype: Sequence at one end of the junction differs from germline and may be a read error. The CDR3 loop is CASVRLPLFF. The CDR3 DNA sequence: TGTGCTAGTGTTAGGCTCCCTCTTTTTTTC. This chain connects TRBV12-5 to TRBJ2-5; D uncertain. This CDR3 is 10 amino acids long. CDR1 LGHNT and CDR2 FRNRAP come from the germline V gene.

The chain uses TRBV14 and TRBJ2-7, with 7 positions matching TRBD1. The J call is doubtful: the DNA matches TRBJ2-1 better. CDR1 SGHDN and CDR2 FVKESK come from the germline V gene. The CDR3 has 13 amino acids. The CDR3 region is CANVRQGSSEQFF. The CDR3 coding sequence is TGTGCCAACGTGAGACAGGGATCGAGTGAGCAGTTCTTC.

This clonotype has ten or more counts. The rearrangement uses TRBV29-1 and TRBJ2-3; a weak D match, TRBD1 (5 bases). Between the trimmed V and J ends, which lost 3 bases and 7 bases, there was a span of 11 bases. Germline CDR1 reads SQVTM; CDR2 reads ANQGSEA. The CDR3 has 12 residues. The CDR3, as DNA: TGCAGCGTTGACAGGGATGGGCATACGCAGTATTTT. Translation gives CSVDRDGHTQYF.

This clonotype has more than one count but fewer than ten. The chain joins TRBV7-2 to TRBJ2-6, with 7 bases fitting TRBD1. The CDR3 runs 12 residues. Losses at the gene ends were 7 bases for V and 14 bases for J; bases not matched to a gene: 8. The V gene's germline CDR1 is SGHTA and CDR2 FQGNSA. Here the CDR3 reads CASTGTEVILTF. CDR3 in DNA: TGTGCCAGCACCGGGACAGAGGTTATCCTGACTTTC.

This clonotype showed up many times. The genes are TRBV6-1 and TRBJ2-1, with a tentative D call TRBD2 (5 bases). Germline V gene lookup returns CDR1 MNHNS and CDR2 SASEGT. V was clipped by 4 bases and J by 5 bases, with 18 bases between them. The CDR3 length is 16 residues. The CDR3 nucleotides are TGTGCCAGCAGTGGGGCCCGGGCAAACGGGAACAATGAGCAGTTCTTC. Protein: CASSGARANGNNEQFF.

A few counts support this clonotype. The chain links TRBV29-1 to TRBJ2-1, with 7 bases lining up with TRBD1. Germline V gene data show CDR1 as SQVTM and CDR2 as ANQGSEA. CDR3 size: 12 residues. J was trimmed by 6 bases and V by 6 bases; bases with no gene match: 5. This CDR3 is CSVMGTVNEQFF. In DNA, the CDR3 is TGCAGCGTGATGGGGACAGTCAATGAGCAGTTCTTC.

The CDR3 here is CASSLMGEGEQYF. CDR3 DNA sequence: TGTGCCAGCAGCTTAATGGGGGAAGGCGAGCAGTACTTC. This chain joins TRBV7-2 and TRBJ2-7, with D perhaps TRBD1 or TRBD2 (5 bases each). This CDR3 has 13 residues. V shed 2 bases and J shed 6 bases, with 11 bases lying between them. Germline V lookup: CDR1 SGHTA, CDR2 FQGNSA.

The chain is built from TRBV20-1 and TRBJ2-7; TRBD2 matches 7 bases. Germline CDR1 and CDR2: DFQATT and SNEGSKA (reference sequence). Trimming took 1 base from V and 4 from J; bases not matched to a gene: 10. This CDR3 comprises 15 residues. The CDR3 nucleotides read TGCAGTGCTAGAGGAGATCGGGGGGATGGATACGAGCAGTACTTC. This codes for CSARGDRGDGYEQYF.

This clonotype has ten or more counts. This rearrangement joins TRBV28 to TRBJ1-1; 10 positions match TRBD1. Trimming took 6 bases from V and 4 from J; bases not matched to a gene: 5. Germline V gene sequence: CDR1 MDHEN, CDR2 SYDVKM. The CDR3 length is 14 residues. The CDR3 is CASRRQGASTEAFF. As DNA, the CDR3 is TGTGCCAGCAGAAGACAGGGGGCAAGCACTGAAGCTTTCTTT.

The V and J genes are TRBV7-2 and TRBJ2-5; TRBD1 matches at 7 bases. The germline CDR1 and CDR2 sequences are SGHTA and FQGNSA. This CDR3 contains 15 residues. With 5 bases clipped from V and 1 base from J, the junction kept 7 bases outside the gene matches. CDR3 DNA sequence: TGTGCCAGCAGCCGACAGGGCAGACTCCAAGAGACCCAGTACTTC. Translated, it gives CASSRQGRLQETQYF.

The CDR3 nucleotides are TGCGCCAGCAGCTTGGGAGCTAGCTTAGCGCAGATCCTGTACCAAGAGACCCAGTACTTC. It codes for CASSLGASLAQILYQETQYF. The gene calls are TRBV5-1 and TRBJ2-5; perhaps TRBD2 as D (5 bases). V was clipped by 0 bases and J by 0 bases, with 24 bases between them. The germline gives CDR1 SGHRS, CDR2 YFSETQ. This CDR3 spans 20 amino acids.

The chain recombines TRBV7-9 with TRBJ2-2, with 7 bases matching TRBD1. V shed 1 base, J shed 2 bases, and the junction held 10 bases outside the gene matches. Germline V lookup: CDR1 SEHNR, CDR2 FQNEAQ (reference sequence). The CDR3 sequence is 18 residues long. The CDR3 spells CASSLVRTGLKNTGELFF. The DNA for the CDR3 is TGTGCCAGCAGCTTAGTGAGGACAGGTCTGAAAAACACCGGGGAGCTGTTTTTT.

V and J are TRBV5-1 and TRBJ2-5; 9 bases align to TRBD1. The DNA end is a closer match to TRBJ2-7, so the J assignment may be wrong. Germline V gene data show CDR1 as SGHRS and CDR2 as YFSETQ. The CDR3 has 14 amino acids. CDR3 in amino acids: CASSLGDRAYEQYF. CDR3 coding DNA: TGCGCCAGCAGCTTGGGGGACAGGGCCTACGAGCAGTACTTC.

This clonotype came up a few times. Lacking the conserved final phenylalanine or tryptophan, this CDR3 likely reflects a read error. CDR3 loop: CATSRDGGSSYNEQFL. CDR3 nucleotide sequence: TGTGCCACCAGCAGAGACGGAGGGAGCTCCTACAATGAGCAGTTCCTC. The chain has TRBV15 and TRBJ2-1; tentatively, D is TRBD2 (6 bases). This CDR3 has 16 residues. Looked up from germline, CDR1 is LNHNV and CDR2 is YYDKDF (reference sequence). V was shortened by 0 bases and J by 0 bases, with 9 bases between the two germline ends.